This record covers a single TCR beta chain. Some clones are missing from TCRdb's copy, which holds only in-frame ones; the method was immunoSEQ multiplex PCR. This sample has about 270,000 clones; approximately 86% occur once, and the top ten carry approximately 1%. The CDR3 has 15 residues. V shed 6 bases and J 0 bases; nucleotides not matched to a gene: 6. Per germline, CDR1 SNHLY and CDR2 FYNNEI. This record comes from a study of blood T cell repertoires in COVID-19. Overall study: Donors in the United States, Italy and Spain gave samples during acute or convalescent COVID-19.

Recovered Cohort 3 donors showed two negative PCRs, clearance, or symptom resolution. The V gene is TRBV2, the J gene TRBJ2-7; 9 bases agree with TRBD2. The receptor was derived from a young woman who had recovered from COVID-19. The specimen was PBMCs or T cells enriched from blood (not recorded which). The CDR3 coding sequence is TGTGCCAGCAGACCCTCTAGCGGGGTCTCCTACGAGCAGTACTTC. This encodes CASRPSSGVSYEQYF.